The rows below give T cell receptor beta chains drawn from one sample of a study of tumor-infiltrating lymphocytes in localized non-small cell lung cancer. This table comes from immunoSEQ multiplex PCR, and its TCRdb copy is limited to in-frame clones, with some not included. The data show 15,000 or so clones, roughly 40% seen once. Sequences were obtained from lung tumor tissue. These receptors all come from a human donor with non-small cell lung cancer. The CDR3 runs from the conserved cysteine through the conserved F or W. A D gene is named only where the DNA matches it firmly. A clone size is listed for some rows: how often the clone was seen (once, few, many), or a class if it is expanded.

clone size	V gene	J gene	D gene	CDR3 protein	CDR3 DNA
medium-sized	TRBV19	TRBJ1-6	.	CASSPWDRNSPLHF	TGTGCCAGTAGTCCTTGGGACCGAAATTCACCCCTCCACTTT
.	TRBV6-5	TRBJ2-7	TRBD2	CASSRPLAGESEQYF	TGTGCCAGCAGCCGTCCACTAGCGGGAGAAAGCGAGCAGTACTTC
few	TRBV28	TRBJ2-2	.	CASRGRVSKGNTGELFF	TGTGCCAGCAGGGGCAGGGTTTCAAAGGGGAACACCGGGGAGCTGTTTTTT
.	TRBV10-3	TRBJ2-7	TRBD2	CAISVSPGGQSYEQYF	TGTGCCATCAGTGTGTCCCCGGGGGGGCAATCCTACGAGCAGTACTTC
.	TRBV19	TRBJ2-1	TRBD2	CASSRTRRNEQFF	TGTGCCAGTTCCCGGACTAGACGCAATGAGCAGTTCTTC
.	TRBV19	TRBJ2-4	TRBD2	CASRPGTSGNIQYF	TGTGCCAGTAGGCCCGGGACTAGCGGGAACATTCAGTACTTC
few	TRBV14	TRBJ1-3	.	CASSLPDFRGNTIYF	TGTGCCAGCAGCCTACCGGACTTTCGGGGAAACACCATATATTTT
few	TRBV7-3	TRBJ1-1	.	CASSLVDNTEAFF	TGTGCCAGCAGCTTAGTTGATAACACTGAAGCTTTCTTT
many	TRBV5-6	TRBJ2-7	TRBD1	CASSLGGTGSSYEQYF	TGTGCCAGCAGCTTGGGGGGGACAGGGAGCTCCTACGAGCAGTACTTC
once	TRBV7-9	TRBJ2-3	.	CASSSNLAGTFYTDTQYF	TGTGCCAGCAGCTCCAACCTCGCAGGGACCTTTTACACAGATACGCAGTATTTT
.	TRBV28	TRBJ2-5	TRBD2	CASSFPSGLGTQYF	TGTGCCAGCAGTTTTCCTAGCGGGTTAGGGACCCAGTACTTC
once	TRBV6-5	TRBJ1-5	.	CASSYSGGVQPQHF	TGTGCCAGCAGTTACTCGGGGGGTGTACAGCCCCAGCATTTT
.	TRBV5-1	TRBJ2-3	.	CASSLKPNTQYF	TGCGCCAGCAGCTTGAAGCCAAATACGCAGTATTTT
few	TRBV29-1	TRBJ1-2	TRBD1	CSVDMTGGRGYTF	TGCAGCGTTGACATGACAGGGGGCCGTGGCTACACCTTC
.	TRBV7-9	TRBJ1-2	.	CASSLRDTWYYGYTF	TGTGCCAGCAGCTTGCGGGACACGTGGTACTATGGCTACACCTTC
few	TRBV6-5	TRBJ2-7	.	CASSYDNDEQYF	TGTGCCAGCAGTTACGACAATGACGAGCAGTACTTC
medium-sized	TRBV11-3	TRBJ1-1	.	CASSARDKNTEAFF	TGTGCCAGCAGCGCCCGGGACAAGAACACTGAAGCTTTCTTT
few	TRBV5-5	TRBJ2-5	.	CASSLGPSGVGETQYF	TGTGCCAGCAGCTTAGGGCCTAGTGGGGTAGGGGAGACCCAGTACTTC
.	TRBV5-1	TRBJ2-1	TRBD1	CASSLAGQGSRNEQFF	TGCGCCAGCAGCTTGGCGGGACAGGGTAGTCGCAATGAGCAGTTCTTC
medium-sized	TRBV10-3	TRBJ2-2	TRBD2	CAISVDGGAGTGELFF	TGTGCCATCAGTGTTGACGGGGGGGCTGGGACCGGGGAGCTGTTTTTT